What follows are 12 T cell receptor beta chains derived from one specimen sequenced in a study of vaccination and CD4 T cells after COVID-19. Scientists ran DNA taken from cultured CD4+ T cells through the Oncomine TCR Beta short-read assay for sequencing. TCRdb redid the calling of the PCR reads with MiXCR, one entry per CDR3 protein. The sample records about 18,000 distinct CDR3 sequences, roughly 59% being singletons. For these TCRs, the target antigens are not known. Regarding treatment: roughly nine-day PBMC culture with coronavirus spike peptide pools or control peptides (ViraFEST assay). The sequences come from CD4+ T cells from blood, cultured in vitro, collected after SARS-CoV-2 vaccination. Source of these receptors: a human donor who had recovered from COVID-19.

This clonotype was counted once. This chain uses TRBV30 with TRBJ1-1; D gene unclear. Germline V gene sequence: CDR1 GTSNPN, CDR2 SVGIG (reference sequence). V lost 4 bases and J 2 bases, leaving 11 bases between the germline ends. There are 13 residues in the CDR3. CDR3 nucleotide sequence: TGTGCCTGGATTGGGGTAACCAACACTGAAGCTTTCTTT. This codes for CAWIGVTNTEAFF. The variable domain in full, with the rest retrieved from reference TRBV30 and TRBJ1-1, is SQTIHQWPATLVQPVGSPLSLECTVEGTSNPNLYWYRQAAGRGLQLLFYSVGIGQISSEVPQNLSASRPQDRQFILSSKKLLLSDSGFYLCAWIGVTNTEAFFGQGTRLTVV.

V gene TRBV2 combines with J gene TRBJ1-1; tentative D call: TRBD1 (5 bases). Looked up from germline, CDR1 is SNHLY and CDR2 is FYNNEI. V was clipped by 4 bases and J by 1 base, with 13 bases between them. The CDR3 has 15 amino acids. The CDR3: CASSGGVPRNTEAFF. CDR3 DNA: TGTGCCAGCAGTGGGGGGGTTCCCCGGAACACTGAAGCTTTCTTT. The full variable domain, its missing parts supplied by reference TRBV2 and TRBJ1-1, is EPEVTQTPSHQVTQMGQEVILRCVPISNHLYFYWYRQILGQKVEFLVSFYNNEISEKSEIFDDQFSVERPDGSNFTLKIRSTKLEDSAMYFCASSGGVPRNTEAFFGQGTRLTVV.

The chain has TRBV24-1 and TRBJ2-2; no definite D call. V lost 0 bases, J lost 2 bases, and 6 bases lay in between. CDR1 and CDR2 from the germline V gene are KGHDR and SFDVKD. CDR3 length: 15 residues. CDR3 DNA sequence: TGTGCCACCAGTGATTTGCCTCTAAACACCGGGGAGCTGTTTTTT. Its translation is CATSDLPLNTGELFF.

This chain links TRBV7-9 with TRBJ1-1; 11 positions match TRBD1. Germline CDR1 and CDR2: SEHNR and FQNEAQ (reference sequence). CDR3 size: 15 residues. J gave up 6 bases and V 5 bases, and 8 bases lay outside the gene matches. As DNA, the CDR3 is TGTGCCAGCAGCACCTGGACAGGGGGCCGGGCTGAAGCTTTCTTT. Amino acid sequence: CASSTWTGGRAEAFF.

The genes are TRBV12-3 or TRBV12-4 and TRBJ1-2, with TRBD1 identical over 10 bases. This CDR3 region has 16 residues. V shed 5 bases, J shed 3 bases, and the junction held 9 bases outside the gene matches. Here the CDR3 DNA reads TGTGCCAGCAGTCCCTACCCCGGGACAGGGGACTATGGCTACACCTTC. It translates to CASSPYPGTGDYGYTF.

This clonotype has just a few counts. The rearrangement joins TRBV2 to TRBJ2-7; D not certain. Between the trimmed V and J ends, which lost 3 bases and 11 bases, there was a span of 17 bases. CDR1 and CDR2 from the germline V gene are SNHLY and FYNNEI. The CDR3 runs 13 residues. The CDR3 reads CASSEGIVDRKYF. The CDR3 DNA is TGTGCCAGCAGTGAGGGGATAGTCGACCGGAAGTACTTC.

This chain links TRBV15 with TRBJ1-5, with unresolved D. V dropped 1 base and J dropped 4 bases, with 5 bases sitting between them. CDR1 LNHNV and CDR2 YYDKDF come from the germline V gene (reference sequence). The CDR3 runs to 13 residues. DNA for the CDR3: TGTGCCACCAGCAGAGTAGGGAATCAGCCCCAGCATTTT. Protein product: CATSRVGNQPQHF.

In this sample, this clonotype turned up a few times. The chain combines TRBV20-1 with TRBJ1-5; a possible D gene is TRBD1 (5 bases). CDR3 length equals 14 residues. CDR1 is DFQATT and CDR2 is SNEGSKA in the germline V gene (reference sequence). The V end lost 5 bases, the J end lost 6 bases, and 17 bases lay between the germline ends. Written as DNA, the CDR3 is TGCAGTGCTCAGGGCCCAGAGCCGGTTCAGCCCCAGCATTTT. It is translated as CSAQGPEPVQPQHF.

The chain has TRBV7-2 and TRBJ2-1; 11 nucleotides match TRBD2. The CDR3 is 15 amino acids. The germline CDR1 and CDR2 sequences are SGHTA and FQGNSA. The V gene end was trimmed by 3 bases and the J gene end by 8 bases; junction bases not matched to a gene: 6. The CDR3 coding sequence is TGTGCCAGCAGCTTCCGACTAGCGGGGAGGGATGAGCAGTTCTTC. Translating it yields CASSFRLAGRDEQFF.

The rearrangement uses TRBV7-9 and TRBJ1-2; unclear D gene. Germline V CDR1 and CDR2: SEHNR, FQNEAQ (reference sequence). CDR3 length: 16 residues. The V end was cut by 5 bases, the J end by 6 bases, with 22 bases between. CDR3 sequence (DNA): TGTGCCAGCAGCATGGTGGGCCGAGGATCTGGGGATGGCTACACCTTC. Translation: CASSMVGRGSGDGYTF.

This clonotype was observed a few times. This sequence joins TRBV11-3 and TRBJ1-1, with 10 bases identical to TRBD1. The CDR3 contains 17 residues. Trimming took 2 bases from V and 3 from J; bases not matched to a gene: 9. CDR1 is SGHNT and CDR2 is YENEEA in the germline V gene. The DNA for the CDR3 is TGTGCCAGCAGCTTATCGCCCCTTGACAGGGGGCACACTGAAGCTTTCTTT. The encoded protein is CASSLSPLDRGHTEAFF. The whole variable domain, remainder taken from reference TRBV11-3 and TRBJ1-1, is EAGVVQSPRYKIIEKKQPVAFWCNPISGHNTLYWYLQNLGQGPELLIRYENEEAVDDSQLPKDRFSAERLKGVDSTLKIQPAELGDSAVYLCASSLSPLDRGHTEAFFGQGTRLTVV.

This clonotype was detected only a few times. The V call is TRBV7-6, the J call TRBJ2-2; 9 bases line up with TRBD1. Trimming removed 1 base from V and 2 bases from J; junction bases left unmatched: 5. The CDR3 is made up of 17 amino acids. Per germline, CDR1 SGHVS and CDR2 FNYEAQ. For the CDR3, the DNA is TGTGCCAGCAGCTTAGTTTTGGACAGGGGAAACACCGGGGAGCTGTTTTTT. Amino acids: CASSLVLDRGNTGELFF.